The source of this TCR beta chain is a study of cytomegalovirus exposure and HLA in healthy donors. The CDR3 loop spans 14 amino acids. V lost 0 bases and J 0 bases, leaving 7 bases between the germline ends. The germline CDR1 and CDR2 sequences are SGHNT and YYREEE (reference sequence). Study-wide points: Specificity of a few CMV-associated chains for CMV antigens was verified in vitro. Reported results showed that the classifier diagnosed cytomegalovirus status with high specificity and sensitivity. Among TCR beta chains, those listed as cytomegalovirus-associated numbered 164.

While the first cohort had hundreds of subjects, the donors belonged to the separate validation cohort of roughly 130 subjects. This clone was observed a single time. Its antigen is still unknown. The data were produced by immunoSEQ multiplex PCR, yet TCRdb's version contains in-frame clones alone and is incomplete. The data contain approximately 120,000 clones, 89% of them seen just once; the ten biggest clones take up 1.1%. The chain has TRBV5-4 and TRBJ2-7; D ambiguous. This sequence was found in a woman under 30 in good health and CMV-seronegative. Sequenced material: PBMCs. CDR3 residues: CASSLGGFSYEQYF. The CDR3 bases are TGTGCCAGCAGCTTGGGAGGTTTCTCCTACGAGCAGTACTTC.